The present T cell receptor (beta chain) was sequenced within a study of response to subunit inactivated influenza vaccine. General study points: Authors suggested each seasonal influenza vaccination recruits few new T cells.

The CDR3 is 14 amino acids. Trimming removed 8 bases from V and 4 bases from J, with 17 bases in between. Germline lookup yields CDR1 LGHNT and CDR2 FRNRAP. In this sample, this clonotype turned up a few times. What it binds is unknown. TCRdb re-called the RT-PCR reads with MiXCR, one entry per CDR3 protein. This table holds 450,000 to 500,000 distinct CDR3 sequences, around 9.9% found once. This specimen was PBMCs from blood, taken more than 35 days after vaccination. This receptor was obtained from a man aged 45-65 years who received an inactivated influenza vaccine. V gene TRBV12-5 combines with J gene TRBJ1-1; unclear D gene. The CDR3, as DNA: TGTGCTAGTACCTACCGGCCGGGAGGCACTGAAGCTTTCTTT. Encoded protein: CASTYRPGGTEAFF. Complete variable domain (other parts from reference TRBV12-5 and TRBJ1-1): DARVTQTPRHKVTEMGQEVTMRCQPILGHNTVFWYRQTMMQGLELLAYFRNRAPLDDSGMPKDRFSAEMPDATLATLKIQPSEPRDSAVYFCASTYRPGGTEAFFGQGTRLTVV.